This T cell receptor beta chain was recorded in a study of T cells after yellow fever vaccination. TCRdb processed the 5' RACE reads anew with MiXCR; each CDR3 protein has one entry. The profile covers some 550,000 distinct CDR3 sequences, with 19% appearing a single time and 13% to 15% taken by the ten largest. This clonotype was seen more than once but under ten times. This CDR3 has 13 amino acids. Germline values: CDR1 DFQATT, CDR2 SNEGSKA (reference sequence). V shed 6 bases, J shed 5 bases, and the junction held 5 bases outside the gene matches. The sequences come from PBMCs, collected 15 days after the yellow fever booster vaccination. The TCR originated in a man aged 25 to 40 who received the YFV17D yellow fever vaccine. The chain uses TRBV20-1 and TRBJ2-1, with 9 nucleotides matching TRBD2. The CDR3, as DNA: TGCAGTGCCGGCGGGAGGGCCGACAATGAGCAGTTCTTC. Amino acid sequence: CSAGGRADNEQFF.